The subject of this entry is one T cell receptor (beta chain). Its antigen is currently unknown. These data originate in a study of T cell responses to AZD1222 COVID-19 vaccine. Study-wide findings and caveats: It should be noted that donors were predominantly white British and more often female, and clonal diversity was possibly underestimated. Mapped onto spike, vaccine-associated CD4 TCRs spanned it and were dominant at 160-218 and 743-854. When two AZD1222 doses had been given, Spike-specific TCR breadth and depth rose. Only six people who got AZD1222 tested seropositive at baseline.

Libraries were prepared by immunoSEQ multiplex PCR; TCRdb keeps only in-frame clonotypes and omits some of them. The table includes some 100,000 clones, approximately 91% detected once. V was trimmed by 2 bases and J by 0 bases, leaving 13 bases between them. Germline CDR1 is SNHLY and CDR2 is FYNNEI. This CDR3 comprises 16 residues. This sequence originates from an adult in good health. The input for sequencing was peripheral blood, taken on day 0 of AZD1222 vaccination. V and J are TRBV2 and TRBJ1-1; TRBD1 might be the D (6 bases). CDR3 sequence reads: CASSESQGTMNTEAFF. CDR3 nucleotides: TGTGCCAGCAGTGAATCCCAGGGGACCATGAACACTGAAGCTTTCTTT.